This is a list of T cell receptor beta chains from one sample in a study of OX40 agonist ivuxolimab in advanced cancers. TCRdb's table, derived via immunoSEQ multiplex PCR, lists solely in-frame clones and lacks some. The sample lists around 70,000 clones, about 79% occurring once. Source: CD4+ or CD8+ T cells sorted from blood, taken in a trial of the OX40 agonist ivuxolimab. Receptors were obtained from an adult with an advanced solid tumor such as melanoma, head and neck, liver or kidney cancer. The CDR3 runs from the conserved cysteine through the conserved F or W. Fields, in order: D gene, clone size, J gene, V gene, CDR3 DNA, CDR3 protein. D genes are given only for firm matches. Rows give clone size only sometimes, using once, few, many, or a class for an expanded clone.

TRBD2 | few | TRBJ2-2 | TRBV7-9 | TGTGCCAGCAGCTCCCATGGACTAGCCGGGGGGGAGCTGTTTTTT | CASSSHGLAGGELFF
NA | NA | TRBJ1-6 | TRBV19 | TGTGCCAGTAACTCCGGGCAGACCTATAATTCACCCCTCCACTTT | CASNSGQTYNSPLHF
TRBD1 | NA | TRBJ1-5 | TRBV7-2 | TGTGCCAGCAGTTACAGGGGAGAACAGCCCCAGCATTTT | CASSYRGEQPQHF
TRBD1 | NA | TRBJ1-1 | TRBV5-1 | TGCGCCAGCAGCGTGGGACAGATGAACACTGAAGCTTTCTTT | CASSVGQMNTEAFF
NA | few | TRBJ1-1 | TRBV5-1 | TGCGCCAGCAGCTTGATGGTTACGAACACTGAAGCTTTCTTT | CASSLMVTNTEAFF
NA | few | TRBJ1-1 | TRBV18 | TGTGCCAGCTCACCACGGGGAGCAGCTACGAACACTGAAGCTTTCTTT | CASSPRGAATNTEAFF
TRBD1 | NA | TRBJ2-7 | TRBV6-5 | TGTGCCAGCATCGGGACAGGGCCCAACGAGCAGTACTTC | CASIGTGPNEQYF
TRBD1 | NA | TRBJ2-6 | TRBV5-3 | TGTGCCAGACCCTTCGAGGACAGGGTCTCTGGGGCCAACGTCCTGACTTTC | CARPFEDRVSGANVLTF
NA | NA | TRBJ1-1 | TRBV5-1 | TGCGCCAGCAGCTTGGCCATAACAGGTTCCCCAAACACTGAAGCTTTCTTT | CASSLAITGSPNTEAFF
TRBD1 | NA | TRBJ2-3 | TRBV9 | TGTGCCAGCGGCGGGACAGGGACAGATACGCAGTATTTT | CASGGTGTDTQYF
NA | NA | TRBJ2-5 | TRBV18 | TGTGCCAGCTCACCACCGGGGGCCCCCCAAGAGACCCAGTACTTC | CASSPPGAPQETQYF
TRBD1 | once | TRBJ1-1 | TRBV7-2 | TGTGCCAGCAGCTTCCCAGGGACAGACACTGAAGCTTTCTTT | CASSFPGTDTEAFF
NA | NA | TRBJ2-5 | TRBV11-2 | TGTGCCAGCAGCTTAGCAAGGGACGGTGGGGAGACCCAGTACTTC | CASSLARDGGETQYF
NA | NA | TRBJ1-1 | TRBV6-6 | TGTGCCAGCAGACAGGGCCAGAACACTGAAGCTTTCTTT | CASRQGQNTEAFF
TRBD1 | NA | TRBJ1-1 | TRBV7-2 | TGTGCCAGCAGCCCCCAGACAGGGACAAACACTGAAGCTTTCTTT | CASSPQTGTNTEAFF
NA | NA | TRBJ2-2 | TRBV9 | TGTGCCAGCAGCGTAACGGTGAACACCGGGGAGCTGTTTTTT | CASSVTVNTGELFF
NA | NA | TRBJ1-2 | TRBV10-3 | TGTGCCATCAGTGATGTTATCCTTACTAACTATGGCTACACCTTC | CAISDVILTNYGYTF
TRBD1 | NA | TRBJ2-2 | TRBV6-5 | TGTGCCAGCAGTTACTGGGGACAGGGCGCCGGGGAGCTGTTTTTT | CASSYWGQGAGELFF
NA | NA | TRBJ1-2 | TRBV6-6 | TGTGCCAGCAGTAAGGCGAACGGGAGGTATGGCTACACCTTC | CASSKANGRYGYTF
TRBD1 | once | TRBJ2-1 | TRBV4-2 | TGTGCCAGCTCTACGCCCGGACAGGGTGCGGAGCAGTTCTTC | CASSTPGQGAEQFF
TRBD1 | NA | TRBJ1-1 | TRBV7-2 | TGTGCCAGCAGCCCCCAGACAGGGATTATGAACACTGAAGCTTTCTTT | CASSPQTGIMNTEAFF
TRBD1 | NA | TRBJ2-7 | TRBV11-2 | TGTGCCAGCAGCCCCCTGCGGGGACAGGGGGCCCACGAGCAGTACTTC | CASSPLRGQGAHEQYF
NA | NA | TRBJ2-5 | TRBV2 | TGTGCCAGCAGTAAAGACTGGGGGGAGACCCAGTACTTC | CASSKDWGETQYF
TRBD2 | once | TRBJ2-3 | TRBV11-2 | TGTGCCAGCAGCGTAAGCGGGGGCCCCACAGATACGCAGTATTTT | CASSVSGGPTDTQYF
NA | NA | TRBJ2-7 | TRBV6-5 | TGTGCCAGCAGTGGCTACGAGCAGTACTTC | CASSGYEQYF
NA | NA | TRBJ2-7 | TRBV5-1 | TGCGCCAGCAAAAACGGCGTCAGCTCGTACGAGCAGTACTTC | CASKNGVSSYEQYF
NA | NA | TRBJ1-2 | TRBV5-4 | TGTGCCAGCAGGGGGGCTCAGGGAAAGGACTATGGCTACACCTTC | CASRGAQGKDYGYTF
TRBD1 | NA | TRBJ2-4 | TRBV18 | TGTGCCAGCTCCCCCGGGACAGTATCAAACATTCAGTACTTC | CASSPGTVSNIQYF
NA | NA | TRBJ2-7 | TRBV10-1 | TGCGCCAGCCCCACTTCGGGAGACTCCTACGAGCAGTACTTC | CASPTSGDSYEQYF
NA | NA | TRBJ1-1 | TRBV7-6 | TGTGCCAGCAGCTCAGACAGCTCCAGGGTAGCTTTCTTT | CASSSDSSRVAFF
TRBD1 | NA | TRBJ1-1 | TRBV4-1 | TGCGCCAGCAGCCAAGACGTAAGGGGGCCAAGTCCCAGGAGGCACACTGAAGCTTTCTTT | CASSQDVRGPSPRRHTEAFF
NA | NA | TRBJ2-7 | TRBV7-2 | TGTGCCAGCAGCTTACAGAGTCCAACCTACGAGCAGTACTTC | CASSLQSPTYEQYF
TRBD1 | NA | TRBJ2-7 | TRBV10-1 | TGCGCCAGCAGTGAGCCGGACAGGGAATACTACGAGCAGTACTTC | CASSEPDREYYEQYF
NA | NA | TRBJ2-4 | TRBV27 | TGTGCCAGCAGTTTCGTCGGGGAAAACATTCAGTACTTC | CASSFVGENIQYF
NA | NA | TRBJ1-1 | TRBV11-2 | TGTGCCAGCAGCTTAAGGGCAGACCAGAACACTGAAGCTTTCTTT | CASSLRADQNTEAFF
NA | NA | TRBJ2-1 | TRBV4-3 | TGCGCCAGCAGCCAAGATCAAACAATCTACAATGAGCAGTTCTTC | CASSQDQTIYNEQFF
NA | NA | TRBJ1-3 | TRBV4-1 | TGCGCCAGCAGCCAAGCCGGGGGGGTTCTAGCTGGAAACACCATATATTTT | CASSQAGGVLAGNTIYF
NA | NA | TRBJ1-2 | TRBV12-5 | TGTGCTAGTGGGCCCTCCACAGGGAACTATGGCTACACCTTC | CASGPSTGNYGYTF
NA | NA | TRBJ2-3 | TRBV5-6 | TGTGCCAGCAGCCGTCGGTGGGATACGCAGTATTTT | CASSRRWDTQYF
TRBD1 | NA | TRBJ1-2 | TRBV7-3 | TGTGCCAGAATCAAAATTAAGGGGGGGACAGCTTTTTCCTATGGCTACACCTTC | CARIKIKGGTAFSYGYTF
NA | medium-sized | TRBJ2-7 | TRBV2 | TGTGCCAGTTCGGGGACCTACTACGAGCAGTACTTC | CASSGTYYEQYF
NA | NA | TRBJ1-6 | TRBV6-6 | TGTGCCAGCAGTTCGTTACAGAATAATTCACCCCTCCACTTT | CASSSLQNNSPLHF
NA | NA | TRBJ1-5 | TRBV15 | TGTGCCACCAGCAGAGAATGGGGACGGCCCCAAGTGGCCCAGCATTTT | CATSREWGRPQVAQHF
TRBD1 | NA | TRBJ1-4 | TRBV9 | TGTGCCAGCAACCCCTCCGGACAGGTTAATGAAAAACTGTTTTTT | CASNPSGQVNEKLFF
TRBD2 | NA | TRBJ2-3 | TRBV29-1 | TGCAGCGTTGAGCGGGGGGCGGGTGATACGCAGTATTTT | CSVERGAGDTQYF